A single sample gave rise to the 5 T cell receptor beta chains below, sequenced in a study of regulatory T cells in long-lasting Graves disease. Stated time point: persistent/refractory GD, antithyroid drugs over 5 years with positive TRAb. There was RNA extracted from PBMCs, and the TCR library was made from it. For TCR beta, libraries came from iRepertoire HTBI primers and Arm-PCR of CDR3 regions. TCRdb re-called the multiplex PCR reads with MiXCR, one entry per CDR3 protein. The table has 700,000 or so distinct CDR3 sequences, 25% to 35% seen once. The sequenced sample was peripheral blood mononuclear cells (PBMCs), obtained when the disease was refractory, from a patient treated with antithyroid drugs. The source is a female donor with Graves disease.

The V and J genes are TRBV20-1 and TRBJ1-1; no clear D gene. This CDR3 region has 12 residues. Trimming took off 4 bases at V and 2 bases at J, with 8 bases between the two ends. The V gene's germline CDR1 is DFQATT and CDR2 SNEGSKA (reference sequence). This CDR3 reads CSAMTENTEAFF. The CDR3, as DNA: TGCAGTGCTATGACCGAAAACACTGAAGCTTTCTTT.

This clonotype was recorded a few times. The chain links TRBV11-2 to TRBJ2-7; D not certain. Trimming left V 2 bases short and J 0 bases short, with 11 bases between. Germline assignment: CDR1 SGHAT and CDR2 FQNNGV. The CDR3 has 15 amino acids. Here the CDR3 reads CASSLLSTVSYEQYF. The CDR3 DNA reads TGTGCCAGCAGCTTACTTTCCACGGTCTCCTACGAGCAGTACTTC. Using reference TRBV11-2 and TRBJ2-7 for the parts outside the CDR3, the full variable domain is EAGVAQSPRYKIIEKRQSVAFWCNPISGHATLYWYQQILGQGPKLLIQFQNNGVVDDSQLPKDRFSAERLKGVDSTLKIQPAKLEDSAVYLCASSLLSTVSYEQYFGPGTRLTVT.

This clonotype was counted only a few times. V is TRBV5-1 and J is TRBJ2-7, with 9 bases fitting TRBD2. Trimming removed 4 bases from V and 5 bases from J; junction bases left unmatched: 10. Germline CDR1 is SGHRS and CDR2 is YFSETQ. The CDR3 contains 15 residues. CDR3 residues: CASSGDGLAGHEQYF. The DNA for the CDR3 is TGCGCCAGCAGCGGGGACGGTCTAGCGGGACACGAGCAGTACTTC.

V is TRBV20-1 and J is TRBJ2-1, with D perhaps matching TRBD1 or TRBD2 (7 bases each). Germline V gene data show CDR1 as DFQATT and CDR2 as SNEGSKA (reference sequence). Trimming cost V 0 bases and J 1 base, with 10 bases left between them. This CDR3 spans 15 amino acids. The CDR3 region is CSARDQGGSYNEQFF. The CDR3 coding sequence is TGCAGTGCTAGAGATCAGGGGGGGTCCTACAATGAGCAGTTCTTC.

This clonotype was seen repeatedly, ten times or more. V usage is TRBV2 and J usage is TRBJ1-2; D might be TRBD1 (5 bases). The CDR3 extends over 15 amino acids. In germline, CDR1 is SNHLY, CDR2 FYNNEI. V lost 3 bases to trimming and J lost 0 bases, with 11 bases between them. The CDR3 DNA sequence: TGTGCCAGCAGTGACTGGGGCCTCACTAACTATGGCTACACCTTC. Translation: CASSDWGLTNYGYTF.